This TCR beta chain came from a study of T cell repertoires in cytomegalovirus infection. This CDR3 contains 17 residues. With V trimmed by 0 bases and J by 4 bases, 11 bases remained unmatched. Germline assignment: CDR1 SGHNT and CDR2 YYREEE (reference sequence). TCRdb re-called the reads with MiXCR, one entry per CDR3 protein. The data hold around 320,000 distinct CDR3 sequences, with 8% to 9.5% observed a single time. This TCR came from a human donor in good health (CMV status not recorded). Some clones in this sample may be carry-over from other donors' samples. This chain uses TRBV5-4 with TRBJ2-5; 8 nucleotides align to TRBD1. Sequencing used PBMCs. CDR3: CASSLATGGVLVETQYF. Here the CDR3 DNA reads TGTGCCAGCAGCTTGGCCACAGGGGGTGTTTTAGTAGAGACCCAGTACTTC. The whole variable domain, remainder taken from reference TRBV5-4 and TRBJ2-5, is ETGVTQSPTHLIKTRGQQVTLRCSSQSGHNTVSWYQQALGQGPQFIFQYYREEENGRGNFPPRFSGLQFPNYSSELNVNALELDDSALYLCASSLATGGVLVETQYFGPGTRLLVL.